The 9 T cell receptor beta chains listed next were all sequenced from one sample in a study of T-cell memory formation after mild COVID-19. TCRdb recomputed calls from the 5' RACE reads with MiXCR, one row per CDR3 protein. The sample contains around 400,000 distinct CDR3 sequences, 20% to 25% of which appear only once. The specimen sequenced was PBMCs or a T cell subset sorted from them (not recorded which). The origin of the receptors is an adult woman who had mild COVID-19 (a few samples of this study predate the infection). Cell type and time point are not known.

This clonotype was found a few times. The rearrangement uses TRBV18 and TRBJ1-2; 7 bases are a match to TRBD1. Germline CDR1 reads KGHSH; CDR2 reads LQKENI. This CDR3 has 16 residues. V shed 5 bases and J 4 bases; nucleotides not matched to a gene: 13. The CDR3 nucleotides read TGTGCCAGCTCAGACAGGGCAGCGGAGACCATCTATGGCTACACCTTC. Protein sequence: CASSDRAAETIYGYTF.

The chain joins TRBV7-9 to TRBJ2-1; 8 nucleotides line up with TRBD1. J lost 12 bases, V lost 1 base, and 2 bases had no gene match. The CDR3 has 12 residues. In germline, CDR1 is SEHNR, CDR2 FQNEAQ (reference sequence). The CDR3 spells CASSLGQGTQFF. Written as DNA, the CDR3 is TGTGCCAGCAGCTTAGGACAGGGGACGCAGTTCTTC.

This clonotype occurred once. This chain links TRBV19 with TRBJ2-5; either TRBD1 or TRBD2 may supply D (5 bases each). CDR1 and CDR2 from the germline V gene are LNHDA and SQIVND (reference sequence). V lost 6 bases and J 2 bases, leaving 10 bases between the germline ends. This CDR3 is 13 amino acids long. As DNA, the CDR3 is TGTGCCAGTAGGACGGGACGGCAAGAGACCCAGTACTTC. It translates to CASRTGRQETQYF. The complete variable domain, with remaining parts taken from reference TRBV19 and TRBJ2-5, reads DGGITQSPKYLFRKEGQNVTLSCEQNLNHDAMYWYRQDPGQGLRLIYYSQIVNDFQKGDIAEGYSVSREKKESFPLTVTSAQKNPTAFYLCASRTGRQETQYFGPGTRLLVL.

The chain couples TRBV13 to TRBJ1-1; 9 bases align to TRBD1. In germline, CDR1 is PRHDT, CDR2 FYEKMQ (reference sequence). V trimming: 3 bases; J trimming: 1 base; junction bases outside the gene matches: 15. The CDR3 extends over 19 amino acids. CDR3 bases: TGTGCCAGCAGCTTTACCCCCATTAGGACAGGGGTCGGGAACACTGAAGCTTTCTTT. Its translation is CASSFTPIRTGVGNTEAFF.

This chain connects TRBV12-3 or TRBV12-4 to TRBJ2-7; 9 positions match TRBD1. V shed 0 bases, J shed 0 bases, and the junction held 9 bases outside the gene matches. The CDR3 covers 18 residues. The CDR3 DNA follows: TGTGCCAGCAGTTTAGCCGCCGGGACAGGGCCAAGCTCCTACGAGCAGTACTTC. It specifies CASSLAAGTGPSSYEQYF.

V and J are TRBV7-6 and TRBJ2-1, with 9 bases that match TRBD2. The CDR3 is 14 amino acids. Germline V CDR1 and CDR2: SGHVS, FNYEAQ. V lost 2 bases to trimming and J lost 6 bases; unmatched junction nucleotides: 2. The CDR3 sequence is CASSLQRGANEQFF. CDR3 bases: TGTGCCAGCAGCTTACAGCGGGGGGCCAATGAGCAGTTCTTC.

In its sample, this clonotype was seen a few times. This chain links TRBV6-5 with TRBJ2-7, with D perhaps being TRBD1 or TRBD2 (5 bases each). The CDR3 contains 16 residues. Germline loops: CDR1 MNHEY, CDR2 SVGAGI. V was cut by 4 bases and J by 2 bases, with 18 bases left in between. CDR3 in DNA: TGTGCCAGCAGTTCCGCCCGGGACCGCAGTACCTACGAGCAGTACTTC. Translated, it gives CASSSARDRSTYEQYF.

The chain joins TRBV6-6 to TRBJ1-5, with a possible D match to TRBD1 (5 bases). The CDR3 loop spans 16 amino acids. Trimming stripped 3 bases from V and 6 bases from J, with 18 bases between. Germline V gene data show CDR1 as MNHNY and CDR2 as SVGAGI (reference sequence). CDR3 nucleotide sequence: TGTGCCAGCAGTTATCCGACAGAGACTCTCCCTCAGCCCCAGCATTTT. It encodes CASSYPTETLPQPQHF.

In nucleotides, the CDR3 is TGTGCCAGTAGTATAGTCAAGGGGAGCAATCAGCCCCAGCATTTT. Amino acid sequence: CASSIVKGSNQPQHF. V gene TRBV19 combines with J gene TRBJ1-5; D might be TRBD1 (5 bases). There are 15 residues in the CDR3. Germline CDR1 and CDR2: LNHDA and SQIVND (reference sequence). Trimming removed 1 base at V and 1 base at J, with 8 bases between. Complete variable domain (other parts from reference TRBV19 and TRBJ1-5): DGGITQSPKYLFRKEGQNVTLSCEQNLNHDAMYWYRQDPGQGLRLIYYSQIVNDFQKGDIAEGYSVSREKKESFPLTVTSAQKNPTAFYLCASSIVKGSNQPQHFGDGTRLSIL.